This TCR beta chain was identified in a study of cytomegalovirus exposure and HLA in healthy donors. This CDR3 is built from 15 residues. The germline CDR1 and CDR2 sequences are SGDLS and YYNGEE. Trimming stripped 0 bases from V and 4 bases from J, with 13 bases between. PCR was performed using 60 Vbeta and 13 Jbeta primers. Sequenced by immunoSEQ multiplex PCR; TCRdb stores in-frame clones only, minus some. The sample has about 120,000 clones; 60% to 85% are singletons. V usage is TRBV9 and J usage is TRBJ1-1, with D possibly matching TRBD1 (5 bases). The sequenced material came from PBMCs. The source is a woman aged 40 to 49 in good health and CMV-seropositive. In DNA, the CDR3 is TGTGCCAGCAGCGTAGAAGGGGACTCTGTCACTGAAGCTTTCTTT. Protein product: CASSVEGDSVTEAFF.